The clone carrying this T cell receptor beta chain was recorded once. Germline CDR1 is KGHDR and CDR2 is SFDVKD. The CDR3 totals 13 residues. Between the trimmed V and J ends, which lost 2 bases and 3 bases, there was a span of 6 bases. This entry comes from a study of Ad26.COV2.S vaccination and SARS-CoV-2 variants. The wider study: The vaccine Ad26.COV2.S was put into the muscle once, or twice with 56 days between.

Profiled with immunoSEQ multiplex PCR; TCRdb holds only in-frame clones, not every one. This table has about 410,000 clones, around 85% appearing once. The treatment here: 15 to 20 received Ad26.COV2.S at low or high dose, single or two shots; roughly five received placebo; per-sample allocation not given. On day 63 after the first injection, vaccine and placebo recipients gave samples. An adult of 18-55 years in Boston served as donor. The chain has TRBV24-1 and TRBJ2-5, with D unclear. The specimen was peripheral blood, collected in a trial of Ad26.COV2.S vaccine versus placebo. This receptor was taken from a person aged 18-65 years who received the Ad26.COV2.S COVID-19 vaccine or a placebo. This CDR3 reads CATSDSEKETQYF. CDR3 nucleotide sequence: TGTGCCACCAGTGATTCGGAGAAAGAGACCCAGTACTTC.